This is a list of T cell receptor beta chains from one sample in a study of blood T cell repertoires in COVID-19. This table comes from immunoSEQ multiplex PCR, and its TCRdb copy is limited to in-frame clones, with some not included. The table includes 220,000 or so clones, roughly 80% detected once. Input material: peripheral blood. Every receptor here comes from a woman aged 60 to 75 with acute or convalescent COVID-19. Each CDR3 is given with its conserved first and last residue. A D gene is named only where the DNA matches it firmly. Size tells how often a clone was seen (once, few, many) or the class of an expanded clone, and some rows leave it out.

clone size	D gene	V gene	J gene	CDR3 DNA	CDR3 protein
NA	TRBD1	TRBV19	TRBJ1-5	TGTGCCAGTAGCAGACCACAGGGGTGGAGTCAGCCCCAGCATTTT	CASSRPQGWSQPQHF
NA	TRBD2	TRBV27	TRBJ2-3	TGTGCCAGCAGTTTAACCAGCGGGGGATCAGATACGCAGTATTTT	CASSLTSGGSDTQYF
NA	TRBD1	TRBV4-1	TRBJ1-1	TGCGCCAGCAGCCAAGTTTACGTAACCGGGACAGCGAACACTGAAGCTTTCTTT	CASSQVYVTGTANTEAFF
NA	NA	TRBV5-6	TRBJ1-5	TGTGCCAGCAGCTCGTCCTATAGCAATCAGCCCCAGCATTTT	CASSSSYSNQPQHF
NA	NA	TRBV4-2	TRBJ1-5	TGTGCCAGCAGCCACGACAGTTCTCAGCCCCAGCATTTT	CASSHDSSQPQHF
NA	TRBD1	TRBV20-1	TRBJ2-7	TGCAGTGCTAGTGTTGGGACAGGGGCCTACGAGCAGTACTTC	CSASVGTGAYEQYF
once	NA	TRBV5-1	TRBJ1-4	TGCGCCAGCAGCTTGGGGGGCCAGGGTTTCCCTACGAATGAAGAAAAACTGTTTTTT	CASSLGGQGFPTNEEKLFF
few	NA	TRBV6-5	TRBJ2-5	TGTGCCAGCAGCTTTTCCGGGACAAAAGAGACCCAGTACTTC	CASSFSGTKETQYF
NA	TRBD2	TRBV9	TRBJ2-5	TGTGCCAGCAGCGCGGGACTAGCGGGGGTTACAGAGACCCAGTACTTC	CASSAGLAGVTETQYF
NA	NA	TRBV12-3/TRBV12-4	TRBJ2-7	TGTGCCAGCAGCTTGGGGACAACCTACGAGCAGTACTTC	CASSLGTTYEQYF
NA	NA	TRBV30	TRBJ1-4	TGTGCCTGGAGTGCTGCAACTAATGAAAAACTGTTTTTT	CAWSAATNEKLFF
NA	TRBD2	TRBV6-8	TRBJ2-3	TGTGCCAGCAGTTACTATTCTAGCGGGGGGTCTAGCACAGATACGCAGTATTTT	CASSYYSSGGSSTDTQYF
NA	NA	TRBV12-2	TRBJ1-2	TGTGCAAGTCGCTTAGAAGGCAGGGAAATCTATGGCTACACCTTC	CASRLEGREIYGYTF
once	TRBD1	TRBV7-8	TRBJ1-1	TGTGCCAGCAGCTTAGCCCCCTTGACAGGGGGGGTCTCTGAAGCTTTCTTT	CASSLAPLTGGVSEAFF
NA	TRBD2	TRBV4-3	TRBJ2-1	TGCGCCAGCAGCCCGCAAGCGGGGGGCACTCCCAATGAGCAGTTCTTC	CASSPQAGGTPNEQFF
NA	NA	TRBV5-1	TRBJ2-2	TGCGCCAGCAGCTTGGCTAACCCGAGCGGGGAGCTGTTTTTT	CASSLANPSGELFF
few	TRBD1	TRBV2	TRBJ1-5	TGTGCCAGCACAGGGGGGAATAGCAATCAGCCCCAGCATTTT	CASTGGNSNQPQHF